What follows is one T cell receptor beta chain and its context. Antigen: not known. UMIs bearing a 6-nucleotide sample barcode were added through template switching. The authors ran two nested PCRs of approximately 17 and 9 cycles on TCRalpha and TCRbeta cDNA. TCRdb re-called the 5' RACE reads and gives one entry per CDR3 protein, without DNA. Here the sample table reports over 150,000 distinct CDR3 sequences. Blood samples of approximately 2.4 ml were drawn from every donor. The sample comes from a study of monozygotic twins with inflammatory bowel disease. The CDR3 is made up of 12 amino acids. Per the germline V gene, CDR1 is SGHRS and CDR2 is YFSETQ. General study results and limits: Repertoire similarity was not found to differ between concordant and discordant twins, possibly from limited power.

The chain uses TRBV5-1 and TRBJ2-1. This TCR derives from a human donor with ulcerative colitis or Crohn's disease, or a healthy co-twin of an affected twin (not recorded which). Material: blood. The CDR3 protein is CASSLEYDEQFF.